This T cell receptor beta chain was identified in a study of technical replicates of blood from several donors. Repertoires were generated with immunoSEQ multiplex PCR, while TCRdb's copy carries only in-frame clones and drops some. The table shows 70,000 to 85,000 clones, with more than 90% occurring only once. Trimming took 2 bases from V and 5 from J; bases not matched to a gene: 5. The CDR3 length is 15 residues. CDR1 and CDR2 (germline): MNHEY, SVGAGI. The sequenced material came from T cells isolated from PBMCs. This chain connects TRBV6-5 to TRBJ2-7, with 11 bases matching TRBD1. The TCR was taken from a human donor in good health. The CDR3 spells CASSYTGTGGNEQYF. The CDR3 coding sequence is TGTGCCAGCAGTTACACAGGGACAGGGGGGAACGAGCAGTACTTC.